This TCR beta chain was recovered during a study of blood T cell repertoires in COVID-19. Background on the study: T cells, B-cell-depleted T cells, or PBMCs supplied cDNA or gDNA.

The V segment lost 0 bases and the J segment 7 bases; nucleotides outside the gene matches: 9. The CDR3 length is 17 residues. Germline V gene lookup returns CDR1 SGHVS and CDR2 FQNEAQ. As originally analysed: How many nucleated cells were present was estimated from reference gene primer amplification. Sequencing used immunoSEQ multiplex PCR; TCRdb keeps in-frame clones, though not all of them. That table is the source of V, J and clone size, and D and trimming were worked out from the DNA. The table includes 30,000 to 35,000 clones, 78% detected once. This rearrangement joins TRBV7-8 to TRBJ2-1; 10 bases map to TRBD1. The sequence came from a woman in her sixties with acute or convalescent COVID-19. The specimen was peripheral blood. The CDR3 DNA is TGTGCCAGCAGCTTAGCGTCCGGGACAGGGGAGAGGAATGAGCAGTTCTTC. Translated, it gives CASSLASGTGERNEQFF.